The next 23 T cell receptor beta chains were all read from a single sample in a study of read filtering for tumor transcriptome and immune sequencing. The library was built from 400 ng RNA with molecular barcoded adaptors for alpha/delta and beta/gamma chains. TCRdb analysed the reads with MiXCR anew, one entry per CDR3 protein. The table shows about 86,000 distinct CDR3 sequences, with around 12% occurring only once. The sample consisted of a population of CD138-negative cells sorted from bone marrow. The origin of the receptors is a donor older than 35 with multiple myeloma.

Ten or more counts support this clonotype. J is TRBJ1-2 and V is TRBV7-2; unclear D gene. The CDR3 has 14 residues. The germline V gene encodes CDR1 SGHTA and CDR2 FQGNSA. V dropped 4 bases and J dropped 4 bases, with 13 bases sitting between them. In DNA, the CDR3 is TGTGCCAGCAGCTCCAAGACTGTATTCTATGGCTACACCTTC. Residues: CASSSKTVFYGYTF.

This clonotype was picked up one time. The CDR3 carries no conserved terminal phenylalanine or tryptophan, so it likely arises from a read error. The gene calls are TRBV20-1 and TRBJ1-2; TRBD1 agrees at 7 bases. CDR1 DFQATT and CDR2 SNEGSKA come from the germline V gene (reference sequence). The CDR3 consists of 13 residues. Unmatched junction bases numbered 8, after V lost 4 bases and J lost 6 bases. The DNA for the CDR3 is TGCAGTGCTACCCCTCCGACAGGGAATGGCTACACCCTC. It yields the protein CSATPPTGNGYTL.

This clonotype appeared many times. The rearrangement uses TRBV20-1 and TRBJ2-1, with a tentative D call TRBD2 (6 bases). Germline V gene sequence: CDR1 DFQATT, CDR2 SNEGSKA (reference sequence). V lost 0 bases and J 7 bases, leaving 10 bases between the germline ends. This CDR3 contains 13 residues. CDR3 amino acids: CSARDGTLNEQFF. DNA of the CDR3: TGCAGTGCTAGAGATGGGACTCTTAATGAGCAGTTCTTC.

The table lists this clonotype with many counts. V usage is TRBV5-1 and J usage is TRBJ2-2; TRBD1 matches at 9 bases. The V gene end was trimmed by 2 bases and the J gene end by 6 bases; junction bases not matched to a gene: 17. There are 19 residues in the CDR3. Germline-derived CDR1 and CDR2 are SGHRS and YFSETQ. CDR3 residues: CASSFSGQGGELRAGELFF. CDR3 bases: TGCGCCAGCAGCTTTTCGGGACAGGGTGGAGAACTACGTGCCGGGGAGCTGTTTTTT.

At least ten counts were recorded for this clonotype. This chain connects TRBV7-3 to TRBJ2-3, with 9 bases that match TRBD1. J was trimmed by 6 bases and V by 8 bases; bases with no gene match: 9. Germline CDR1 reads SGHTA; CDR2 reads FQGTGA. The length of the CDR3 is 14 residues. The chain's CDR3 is CASSGTGWGDTQYF. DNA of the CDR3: TGTGCCAGCTCCGGGACAGGGTGGGGGGATACGCAGTATTTT.

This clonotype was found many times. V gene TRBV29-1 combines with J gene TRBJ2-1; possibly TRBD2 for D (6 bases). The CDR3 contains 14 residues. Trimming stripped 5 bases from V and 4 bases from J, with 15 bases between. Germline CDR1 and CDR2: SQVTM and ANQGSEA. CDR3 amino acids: CSVIQLAGYNEQFF. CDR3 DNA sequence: TGCAGCGTTATCCAACTAGCCGGGTACAATGAGCAGTTCTTC.

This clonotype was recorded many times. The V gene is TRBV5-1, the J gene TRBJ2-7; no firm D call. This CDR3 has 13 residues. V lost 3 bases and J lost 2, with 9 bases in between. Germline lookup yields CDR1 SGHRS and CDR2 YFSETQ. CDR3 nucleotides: TGCGCCAGCAGCTACGGTAGTCCCTACGAGCAGTACTTC. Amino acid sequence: CASSYGSPYEQYF.

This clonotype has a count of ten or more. The CDR3 DNA is TGCAGCGTCTTGACTAGCGTGAACACCGGGGAGCTGTTTTTT. This encodes CSVLTSVNTGELFF. This chain uses TRBV29-1 with TRBJ2-2; 8 nucleotides match TRBD2. V trimming: 6 bases; J trimming: 1 base; junction bases outside the gene matches: 4. Germline values: CDR1 SQVTM, CDR2 ANQGSEA. This CDR3 has 14 amino acids.

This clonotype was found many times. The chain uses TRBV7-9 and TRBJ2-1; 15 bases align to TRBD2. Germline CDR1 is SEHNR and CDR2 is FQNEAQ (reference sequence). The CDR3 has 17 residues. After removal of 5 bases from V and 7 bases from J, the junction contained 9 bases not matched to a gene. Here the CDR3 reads CASSPPGLAGGQNEQFF. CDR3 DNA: TGTGCCAGCAGCCCTCCGGGACTAGCGGGAGGCCAGAATGAGCAGTTCTTC.

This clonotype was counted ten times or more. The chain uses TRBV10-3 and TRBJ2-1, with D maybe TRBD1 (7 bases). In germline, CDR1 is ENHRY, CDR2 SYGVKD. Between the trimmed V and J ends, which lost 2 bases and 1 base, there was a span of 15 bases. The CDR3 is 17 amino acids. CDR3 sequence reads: CAISERETGRSYNEQFF. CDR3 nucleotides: TGTGCCATCAGTGAGAGGGAGACAGGGAGGTCCTACAATGAGCAGTTCTTC.

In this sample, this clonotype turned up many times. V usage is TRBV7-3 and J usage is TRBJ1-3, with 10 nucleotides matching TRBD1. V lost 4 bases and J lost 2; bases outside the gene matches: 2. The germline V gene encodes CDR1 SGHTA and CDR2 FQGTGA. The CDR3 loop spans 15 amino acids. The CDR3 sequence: CASSSGTGAGNTIYF. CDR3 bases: TGTGCCAGCAGCTCCGGGACAGGGGCTGGAAACACCATATATTTT.

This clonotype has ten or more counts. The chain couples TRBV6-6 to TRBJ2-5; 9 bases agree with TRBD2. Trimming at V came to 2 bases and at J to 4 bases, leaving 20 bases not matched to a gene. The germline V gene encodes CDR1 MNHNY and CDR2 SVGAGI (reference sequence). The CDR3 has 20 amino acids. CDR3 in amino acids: CASSYERLAVGGSSGETQYF. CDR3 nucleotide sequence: TGTGCCAGCAGTTACGAGCGACTAGCGGTAGGGGGGAGTTCAGGAGAGACCCAGTACTTC.

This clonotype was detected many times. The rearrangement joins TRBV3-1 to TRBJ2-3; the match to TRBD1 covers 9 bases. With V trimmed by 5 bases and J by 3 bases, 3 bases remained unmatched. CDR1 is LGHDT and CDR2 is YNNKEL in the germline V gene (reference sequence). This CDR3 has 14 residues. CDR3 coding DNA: TGTGCCAGCAGCTCGGGACAGGGTACAGATACGCAGTATTTT. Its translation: CASSSGQGTDTQYF.

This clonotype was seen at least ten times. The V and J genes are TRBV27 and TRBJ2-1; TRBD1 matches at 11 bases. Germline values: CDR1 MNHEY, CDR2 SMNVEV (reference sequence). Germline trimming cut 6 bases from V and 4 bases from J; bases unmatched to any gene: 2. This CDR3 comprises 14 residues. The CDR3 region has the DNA TGTGCCAGCAGCGGGGACAGGGGGTACAATGAGCAGTTCTTC. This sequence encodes CASSGDRGYNEQFF.

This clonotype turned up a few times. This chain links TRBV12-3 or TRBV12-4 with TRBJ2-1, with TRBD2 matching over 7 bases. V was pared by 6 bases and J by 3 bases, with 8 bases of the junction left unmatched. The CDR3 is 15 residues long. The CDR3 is CASRVAGGSYNEQFF. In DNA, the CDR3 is TGTGCCAGCAGAGTCGCCGGCGGGAGCTACAATGAGCAGTTCTTC.

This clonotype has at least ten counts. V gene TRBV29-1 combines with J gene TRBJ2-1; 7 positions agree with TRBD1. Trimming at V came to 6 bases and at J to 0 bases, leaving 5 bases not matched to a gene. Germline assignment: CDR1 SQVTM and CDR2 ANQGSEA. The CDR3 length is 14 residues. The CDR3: CSVDRPSSYNEQFF. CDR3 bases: TGCAGCGTGGACAGGCCCAGCTCCTACAATGAGCAGTTCTTC.

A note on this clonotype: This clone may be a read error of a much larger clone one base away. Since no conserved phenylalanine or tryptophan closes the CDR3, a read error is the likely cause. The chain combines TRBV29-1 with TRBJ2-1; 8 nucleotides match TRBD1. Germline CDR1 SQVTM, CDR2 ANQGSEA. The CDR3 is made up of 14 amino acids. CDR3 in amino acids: CAIRGGTGGDEQFL. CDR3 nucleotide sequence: TGCGCAATAAGAGGGGGCACAGGGGGAGATGAGCAGTTCCTC.

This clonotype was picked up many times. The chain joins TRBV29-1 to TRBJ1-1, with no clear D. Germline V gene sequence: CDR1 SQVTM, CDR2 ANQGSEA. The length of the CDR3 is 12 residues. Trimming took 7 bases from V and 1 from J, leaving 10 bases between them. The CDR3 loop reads CSARDSNTEAFF. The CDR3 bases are TGCAGCGCCCGGGATTCGAACACTGAAGCTTTCTTT.

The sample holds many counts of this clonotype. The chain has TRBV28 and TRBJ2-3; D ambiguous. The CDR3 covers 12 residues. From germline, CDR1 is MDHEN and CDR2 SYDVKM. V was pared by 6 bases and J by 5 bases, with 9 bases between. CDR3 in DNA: TGTGCCAGCAGCCCTCAGTTAGATACGCAGTATTTT. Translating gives CASSPQLDTQYF.

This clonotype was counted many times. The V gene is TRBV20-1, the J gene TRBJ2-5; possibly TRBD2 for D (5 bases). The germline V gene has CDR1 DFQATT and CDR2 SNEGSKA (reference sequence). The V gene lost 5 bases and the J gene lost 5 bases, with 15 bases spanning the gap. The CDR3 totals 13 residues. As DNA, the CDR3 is TGCAGTGCTCCCCTAACGGGGTTGGAGACCCAGTACTTC. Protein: CSAPLTGLETQYF.

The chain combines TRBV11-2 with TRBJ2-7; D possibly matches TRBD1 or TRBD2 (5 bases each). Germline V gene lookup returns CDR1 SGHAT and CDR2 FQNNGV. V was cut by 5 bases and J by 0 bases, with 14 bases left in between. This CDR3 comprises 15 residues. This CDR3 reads CASSLGTASSYEQYF. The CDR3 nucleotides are TGTGCCAGCAGCCTCGGGACGGCAAGCTCCTACGAGCAGTACTTC. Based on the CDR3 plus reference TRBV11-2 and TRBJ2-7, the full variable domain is EAGVAQSPRYKIIEKRQSVAFWCNPISGHATLYWYQQILGQGPKLLIQFQNNGVVDDSQLPKDRFSAERLKGVDSTLKIQPAKLEDSAVYLCASSLGTASSYEQYFGPGTRLTVT.

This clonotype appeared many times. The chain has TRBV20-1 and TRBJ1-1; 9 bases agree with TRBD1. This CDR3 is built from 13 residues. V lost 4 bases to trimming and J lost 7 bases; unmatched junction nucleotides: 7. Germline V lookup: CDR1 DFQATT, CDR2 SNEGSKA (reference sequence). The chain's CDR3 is CSATTGGRYEAFF. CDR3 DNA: TGCAGTGCTACTACAGGGGGCAGGTATGAAGCTTTCTTT.

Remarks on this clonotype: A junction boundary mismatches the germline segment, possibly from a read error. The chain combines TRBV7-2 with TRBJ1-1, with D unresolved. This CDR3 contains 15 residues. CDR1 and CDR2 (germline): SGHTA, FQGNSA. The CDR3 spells CASSLDPAVNTEAVF. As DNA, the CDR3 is TGTGCCAGCAGCTTAGATCCGGCCGTGAACACTGAAGCTGTCTTT. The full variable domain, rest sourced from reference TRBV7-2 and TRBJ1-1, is GAGVSQSPSNKVTEKGKDVELRCDPISGHTALYWYRQSLGQGLEFLIYFQGNSAPDKSGLPSDRFSAERTGGSVSTLTIQRTQQEDSAVYLCASSLDPAVNTEAVFGQGTRLTVV.